Below, 19 T cell receptor beta chains from the same sample are listed, as sequenced in a study of PD-1 blockade in classical Hodgkin lymphoma. Every single patient, without exception, relapsed after autologous stem cell transplantation, and brentuximab vedotin exposure varied. The data were produced by immunoSEQ multiplex PCR, yet TCRdb's version contains in-frame clones alone and is incomplete. Of more than 35,000 clones in the sample, 60% to 85% were seen once. The starting material was peripheral blood mononuclear cells (PBMCs), obtained at baseline. These receptors all stem from a human donor with classical Hodgkin lymphoma.

The V and J genes are TRBV28 and TRBJ2-7; D possibly uses TRBD1 or TRBD2 (6 bases each). Per the germline V gene, CDR1 is MDHEN and CDR2 is SYDVKM. V was trimmed by 5 bases and J by 6 bases, leaving 11 bases between them. The CDR3 is 12 amino acids. The CDR3 protein is CASSAGHSEQYF. The CDR3 bases are TGTGCCAGCAGTGCGGGACATTCCGAGCAGTACTTC. The full variable domain, its missing parts supplied by reference TRBV28 and TRBJ2-7, is DVKVTQSSRYLVKRTGEKVFLECVQDMDHENMFWYRQDPGLGLRLIYFSYDVKMKEKGDIPEGYSVSREKKERFSLILESASTNQTSMYLCASSAGHSEQYFGPGTRLTVT.

V and J are TRBV27 and TRBJ2-3; a possible D gene is TRBD2 (6 bases). The CDR3 covers 18 residues. Trimming stripped 5 bases from V and 3 bases from J, with 24 bases between. Germline loops: CDR1 MNHEY, CDR2 SMNVEV (reference sequence). This CDR3 is CASSREGFREMRTDTQYF. CDR3 DNA sequence: TGTGCCAGCAGTCGAGAGGGCTTTCGGGAGATGCGTACAGATACGCAGTATTTT.

The chain uses TRBV28 and TRBJ1-4; D unresolved. CDR1 is MDHEN and CDR2 is SYDVKM in the germline V gene. V lost 8 bases and J 10 bases, leaving 11 bases between the germline ends. This CDR3 comprises 11 residues. In nucleotides, the CDR3 is TGTGCCAGCGGTCCTCGAGGAAAACTGTTTTTT. Translating it yields CASGPRGKLFF.

The chain uses TRBV18 and TRBJ2-3; weak D call: TRBD1 (5 bases). V lost 6 bases, J lost 3 bases, and 10 bases lay in between. Germline V lookup: CDR1 KGHSH, CDR2 LQKENI. The length of the CDR3 is 13 residues. The CDR3 sequence is CASSLRQTDTQYF. Written as DNA, the CDR3 is TGTGCCAGCTCTCTTCGACAGACAGATACGCAGTATTTT.

This clone was detected once. V is TRBV7-9 and J is TRBJ2-7; no clear D gene. Germline CDR1 SEHNR, CDR2 FQNEAQ (reference sequence). The CDR3 consists of 12 residues. Trimming shortened V by 5 bases and J by 2 bases, and 7 bases separated the two germline ends. The CDR3 sequence is CASSPATYEQYF. The DNA for the CDR3 is TGTGCCAGCAGCCCAGCTACCTACGAGCAGTACTTC.

J is TRBJ2-3 and V is TRBV28; D remains unclear. The CDR3 sequence is 12 residues long. V was trimmed by 2 bases and J by 9 bases, leaving 9 bases between them. Germline lookup yields CDR1 MDHEN and CDR2 SYDVKM. CDR3 region: CASSLIPGTQYF. CDR3 bases: TGTGCCAGCAGTTTAATTCCCGGCACGCAGTATTTT.

There are a few counts of this clone. The rearrangement joins TRBV7-2 to TRBJ1-2; D unclear. This CDR3 has 16 amino acids. CDR1 is SGHTA and CDR2 is FQGNSA in the germline V gene. Trimming shortened V by 6 bases and J by 0 bases, and 17 bases separated the two germline ends. CDR3 in DNA: TGTGCCAGCAGTTCCTATTCCCTCCTTACTAACTATGGCTACACCTTC. As protein: CASSSYSLLTNYGYTF.

The V gene is TRBV7-9, the J gene TRBJ2-1, with D perhaps matching TRBD1 or TRBD2 (5 bases each). Germline CDR1 is SEHNR and CDR2 is FQNEAQ (reference sequence). Between the trimmed V and J ends, which lost 2 bases and 7 bases, there was a span of 15 bases. CDR3 length equals 15 residues. CDR3 DNA sequence: TGTGCCAGCAGCTTACTCCGGGACCCAACGAATGAGCAGTTCTTC. Its protein product is CASSLLRDPTNEQFF.

This clone appeared once. This chain joins TRBV13 and TRBJ1-6; the D is unclear. Germline CDR1 and CDR2: PRHDT and FYEKMQ (reference sequence). The CDR3 is 15 amino acids. V lost 3 bases to trimming and J lost 8 bases, with 14 bases between them. The CDR3 reads CASSFERALHSPLHF. The CDR3 DNA reads as TGTGCCAGCAGCTTTGAGAGGGCCCTGCATTCACCCCTCCACTTT.

The V and J genes are TRBV9 and TRBJ2-3; D is unresolved. Per the germline V gene, CDR1 is SGDLS and CDR2 is YYNGEE. This CDR3 has 13 residues. V dropped 4 bases and J dropped 6 bases, with 12 bases sitting between them. CDR3 in amino acids: CASSLDSLDTQYF. The CDR3 DNA reads as TGTGCCAGCAGCCTTGACTCCTTGGATACGCAGTATTTT.

The chain carries TRBV10-3 and TRBJ2-1, with D possibly matching TRBD2 (6 bases). Trimming left V 10 bases short and J 4 bases short, with 14 bases between. This CDR3 has 13 residues. Germline lookup yields CDR1 ENHRY and CDR2 SYGVKD. CDR3 in amino acids: CATGTSAYNEQFF. In DNA, the CDR3 is TGTGCCACAGGGACTTCAGCGTACAATGAGCAGTTCTTC.

The rearrangement links TRBV27 to TRBJ2-2, with D uncertain. Germline-derived CDR1 and CDR2 are MNHEY and SMNVEV (reference sequence). V was shortened by 7 bases and J by 5 bases, with 11 bases between the two germline ends. This CDR3 spans 13 amino acids. In DNA form, the CDR3 reads TGTGCCAGCAAAAGGCCGGGTACCGGGGAGCTGTTTTTT. Translated: CASKRPGTGELFF.

The V call is TRBV9, the J call TRBJ2-1, with 13 bases fitting TRBD2. Germline V CDR1 and CDR2: SGDLS, YYNGEE. Trimming removed 0 bases from V and 3 bases from J; junction bases left unmatched: 9. The CDR3 has 19 residues. CDR3 residues: CASSVDRAGLAGDYNEQFF. DNA of the CDR3: TGTGCCAGCAGCGTAGATAGGGCCGGACTAGCGGGGGACTACAATGAGCAGTTCTTC. The whole variable domain, filled in from reference TRBV9 and TRBJ2-1, reads DSGVTQTPKHLITATGQRVTLRCSPRSGDLSVYWYQQSLDQGLQFLIQYYNGEERAKGNILERFSAQQFPDLHSELNLSSLELGDSALYFCASSVDRAGLAGDYNEQFFGPGTRLTVL.

V usage is TRBV11-3 and J usage is TRBJ2-3, with a possible D match to TRBD2 (5 bases). The CDR3 covers 15 residues. Germline V gives CDR1 SGHNT, CDR2 YENEEA. V dropped 4 bases and J dropped 3 bases, with 14 bases sitting between them. CDR3 region: CASSSNSGRTDTQYF. CDR3 coding DNA: TGTGCCAGCAGCTCTAACAGCGGTCGGACAGATACGCAGTATTTT.

The chain has TRBV4-3 and TRBJ2-1; D perhaps matches TRBD2 (6 bases). The V gene's germline CDR1 is LGHNA and CDR2 YSLEER. CDR3 length: 15 residues. Trimming shortened V by 4 bases and J by 0 bases, and 10 bases separated the two germline ends. The chain's CDR3 is CASSPKRASYNEQFF. In nucleotides, the CDR3 is TGCGCCAGCAGCCCTAAGCGGGCCTCCTACAATGAGCAGTTCTTC.

This clone was counted between two and nine times. The genes are TRBV2 and TRBJ2-7; D gene ambiguous. V lost 3 bases and J lost 3, with 9 bases in between. Germline values: CDR1 SNHLY, CDR2 FYNNEI. The CDR3 runs 13 residues. The CDR3 spells CASSEVGNYEQYF. CDR3 bases: TGTGCCAGCAGTGAGGTAGGGAACTACGAGCAGTACTTC.

The V and J genes are TRBV7-2 and TRBJ1-2; D might be TRBD1 (6 bases). This CDR3 is 17 amino acids long. Germline V gene sequence: CDR1 SGHTA, CDR2 FQGNSA. Trimming pared 5 bases from V and 5 bases from J, leaving 24 bases between. CDR3 region: CASSILGSQGPWYGYTF. CDR3 nucleotide sequence: TGTGCCAGCAGCATATTGGGCTCACAGGGCCCCTGGTATGGCTACACCTTC.

A word on this clone: Other DNA variants within this sample encode the same CDR3. The chain couples TRBV7-3 to TRBJ2-3, with 8 bases matching TRBD2. Germline V CDR1 and CDR2: SGHTA, FQGTGA. The CDR3 runs to 15 residues. The ends lost 5 bases at V and 2 bases at J; junction bases unmatched: 6. CDR3 in amino acids: CASSRLAGYTDTQYF. The CDR3 DNA follows: TGTGCCAGCAGCCGCTTAGCGGGATACACAGATACGCAGTATTTT.

This clone was observed a few times. The chain couples TRBV5-1 to TRBJ1-1; D not resolved. Germline loops: CDR1 SGHRS, CDR2 YFSETQ. Trimming stripped 6 bases from V and 9 bases from J, with 12 bases between. The CDR3 spans 11 residues. Written as DNA, the CDR3 is TGCGCCAGCATGGAGGGAATACAAGCTTTCTTT. It translates to CASMEGIQAFF.